The 18 T cell receptor beta chains given below trace back to one sample, sequenced in a study of neurological immune-mediated disorders. As for time point: longitudinal time-point 2. One entry per CDR3 protein results from TCRdb running MiXCR on the 5' RACE reads. The top ten hold 7.9% of the sample, which has tens of thousands of distinct CDR3 sequences, around 6% seen once. The sequencing sample was made of PBMCs. These TCRs come from a woman in her sixties or seventies with multiple sclerosis.

This clonotype was seen many times. The chain has TRBV18 and TRBJ2-5; 9 positions agree with TRBD2. V dropped 4 bases and J dropped 4; count of bases not matched to a gene: 1. CDR3 size: 13 residues. Germline V gives CDR1 KGHSH, CDR2 LQKENI. CDR3 bases: TGTGCCAGCTCACAGGGACTAGCAGAGACCCAGTACTTC. It is translated as CASSQGLAETQYF. The entire variable domain, with the rest obtained from reference TRBV18 and TRBJ2-5, is as follows: NAGVMQNPRHLVRRRGQEARLRCSPMKGHSHVYWYRQLPEEGLKFMVYLQKENIIDESGMPKERFSAEFPKEGPSILRIQQVVRGDSAAYFCASSQGLAETQYFGPGTRLLVL.

The sample holds many counts of this clonotype. The V and J genes are TRBV6-2 or TRBV6-3 and TRBJ2-7; TRBD1 aligns across 10 bases. The germline V gene encodes CDR1 MNHEY and CDR2 SVGEGT. Losses at the gene ends were 1 base for V and 6 bases for J; bases not matched to a gene: 12. The CDR3 totals 17 residues. The CDR3, as DNA: TGTGCCAGCAGTTACTTCCGGGACAGGGGTATCCTCAGCGAGCAGTACTTC. Translation gives CASSYFRDRGILSEQYF.

In this sample, this clonotype turned up many times. This rearrangement joins TRBV12-3 or TRBV12-4 to TRBJ1-2, with D unresolved. The V and J ends lost 6 bases and 4 bases respectively, with 9 bases between them. There are 12 residues in the CDR3. CDR3 bases: TGTGCCAGCAGACTGGACTTCTATGGCTACACCTTC. It specifies CASRLDFYGYTF.

This clonotype was seen just once. A read error may explain this, as a much larger clone is one base away. CDR3 coding DNA: TGTGCCAGCAGTCCGCTACGGAGCTCCTACAATGAGCAGTACTTC. Protein sequence: CASSPLRSSYNEQYF. The chain is built from TRBV28 and TRBJ2-1; D call uncertain. The DNA end favors TRBJ2-7, so the J call may be wrong. CDR3 length equals 15 residues. The germline gives CDR1 MDHEN, CDR2 SYDVKM.

Ten or more counts support this clonotype. The chain carries TRBV5-1 and TRBJ2-2, with D maybe TRBD1 (6 bases). CDR1 and CDR2 from the germline V gene are SGHRS and YFSETQ. The CDR3 is 15 residues long. With 5 bases removed from V and 1 base from J, the gap between germline ends came to 12 bases. The CDR3: CASRLPTGNTGELFF. As DNA, the CDR3 is TGCGCCAGCAGACTACCGACAGGGAACACCGGGGAGCTGTTTTTT.

This clonotype was seen many times. The chain carries TRBV6-4 and TRBJ2-1, with 11 bases identical to TRBD2. CDR1 MRHNA and CDR2 SNTAGT come from the germline V gene. V shed 0 bases and J 6 bases; nucleotides not matched to a gene: 1. The CDR3 extends over 15 amino acids. The CDR3 DNA sequence: TGTGCCAGCAGTGACTCTAGCGGGGGGGCCAATGAGCAGTTCTTC. Its protein product is CASSDSSGGANEQFF.

This clonotype was observed a few times. The rearrangement uses TRBV3-1 and TRBJ1-2, with D perhaps TRBD1 (5 bases). The CDR3 totals 15 residues. V lost 4 bases to trimming and J lost 5 bases, with 17 bases between them. Germline loops: CDR1 LGHDT, CDR2 YNNKEL (reference sequence). The CDR3 coding sequence is TGTGCCAGCAGCCCCCAGGGAGGGATCGGGTATGGCTACACCTTC. Its translation is CASSPQGGIGYGYTF. The whole variable domain, filled in from reference TRBV3-1 and TRBJ1-2, reads DTAVSQTPKYLVTQMGNDKSIKCEQNLGHDTMYWYKQDSKKFLKIMFSYNNKELIINETVPNRFSPKSPDKAHLNLHINSLELGDSAVYFCASSPQGGIGYGYTFGSGTRLTVV.

This clonotype was picked up many times. The CDR3 loop reads CASSKDPTRSYEQYF. DNA of the CDR3: TGTGCCAGCAGCAAAGACCCCACCCGGTCCTACGAGCAGTACTTC. The chain employs TRBV12-3 or TRBV12-4 and TRBJ2-7; D is uncertain. The CDR3 totals 15 residues. The V end lost 6 bases, the J end lost 1 base, and 16 bases lay between the germline ends.

This clonotype came up many times. The chain employs TRBV3-1 and TRBJ2-5, with 9 positions matching TRBD2. The CDR3 loop spans 13 amino acids. Losses at the gene ends were 7 bases for V and 3 bases for J; bases not matched to a gene: 3. Germline values: CDR1 LGHDT, CDR2 YNNKEL (reference sequence). CDR3 in amino acids: CASTRLAEETQYF. The CDR3 DNA sequence: TGTGCCAGCACACGACTAGCGGAAGAGACCCAGTACTTC.

This clonotype was picked up many times. This chain connects TRBV6-6 to TRBJ1-3; D is perhaps TRBD1 (5 bases). V was trimmed by 5 bases and J by 9 bases, leaving 20 bases between them. The CDR3 contains 15 residues. Germline lookup yields CDR1 MNHNY and CDR2 SVGAGI (reference sequence). In DNA form, the CDR3 reads TGTGCCAGCAGTACCCCTTGGGCAGGCCAGGGCACCATATATTTT. This sequence encodes CASSTPWAGQGTIYF.

Turning to this clonotype: This may be a read error: a much more frequent sequence differs by one nucleotide. This chain joins TRBV20-1 and TRBJ2-7; D may correspond to TRBD1 or TRBD2 (5 bases each). Germline V CDR1 and CDR2: DFQATT, SNEGSKA (reference sequence). V was clipped by 6 bases and J by 3 bases, with 15 bases between them. This CDR3 is 13 amino acids long. CDR3 residues: CSALGPRYYEQYF. The CDR3 region has the DNA TGCAGTGCATTGGGACCGAGGTACTACGAGCAGTACTTC.

Details on this clonotype: With a much larger clone just one base away, this may be a read error. This chain links TRBV7-9 with TRBJ2-2; 8 bases are a match to TRBD1. The V gene's germline CDR1 is SEHNR and CDR2 FQNEAQ (reference sequence). V lost 5 bases, J lost 1 base, and 9 bases stayed unmatched. CDR3 length: 17 residues. CDR3 DNA: TGTGCCAGCAGCCAACCGTTGGGACAGGAGAACACCGGGGAGCTGTTTTTT. This codes for CASSQPLGQENTGELFF.

This clonotype was recorded many times. This chain uses TRBV29-1 with TRBJ1-6, with D unresolved. The CDR3 is 13 residues long. Germline CDR1 and CDR2: SQVTM and ANQGSEA. Trimming took off 5 bases at V and 3 bases at J, with 8 bases between the two ends. In nucleotides, the CDR3 is TGCAGCGTTCTCGCGGACTATAATTCACCCCTCCACTTT. Translation: CSVLADYNSPLHF.

There are many counts of this clonotype. V is TRBV20-1 and J is TRBJ1-3; D not certain. Between the trimmed V and J ends, which lost 6 bases and 2 bases, there was a span of 11 bases. CDR1 DFQATT and CDR2 SNEGSKA come from the germline V gene (reference sequence). CDR3 length: 13 residues. CDR3 nucleotides: TGCAGTGCAAAAGGTGAACCTGGAAACACCATATATTTT. This sequence encodes CSAKGEPGNTIYF.

This clonotype was picked up many times. V is TRBV5-1 and J is TRBJ2-2; D is ambiguous. The germline CDR1 and CDR2 sequences are SGHRS and YFSETQ. This CDR3 is built from 13 residues. V shed 0 bases and J shed 5 bases, with 5 bases lying between them. CDR3 loop: CASSLVLTGELFF. DNA for the CDR3: TGCGCCAGCAGCTTGGTTTTAACCGGGGAGCTGTTTTTT.

This clonotype occurred many times. The chain links TRBV21-1 to TRBJ2-3; the table calls TRBD1, which could not be checked here. TRBV21-1 counts as a pseudogene. The CDR3 spans 19 residues. The CDR3 reads CASSPWGETSCVSTDTQYF. In nucleotides, the CDR3 is TGTGCCAGCAGCCCATGGGGGGAGACTAGCTGTGTTAGCACAGATACGCAGTATTTT.

This clonotype occurred a few times. This chain's CDR3 is CASSEERAIGTDTQYF. The CDR3 DNA sequence: TGTGCCAGCAGTGAGGAGCGGGCTATAGGCACAGATACGCAGTATTTT. The chain combines TRBV2 with TRBJ2-3; tentatively, D is TRBD2 (6 bases). The CDR3 runs to 16 residues. V was cut by 3 bases and J by 1 base, with 14 bases left in between. The V gene's germline CDR1 is SNHLY and CDR2 FYNNEI.

Details on this clonotype: This clone may be a read error of a much larger clone one base away. V usage is TRBV7-9 and J usage is TRBJ1-1, with D possibly matching TRBD1 (5 bases). The CDR3 length is 14 residues. Trimming removed 10 bases at V and 1 base at J, with 16 bases between. The germline V gene encodes CDR1 SEHNR and CDR2 FQNEAQ (reference sequence). The chain's CDR3 is CAIGGIGTNTEAFF. CDR3 coding DNA: TGTGCCATCGGAGGCATCGGGACGAACACTGAAGCTTTCTTT.